Each of the 18 T cell receptor beta chains below was sequenced from the same sample in a study of neoadjuvant anti-PD-1 for oral cavity cancer. Generated by immunoSEQ multiplex PCR, the TCRdb table keeps only in-frame clones and is missing some. The table lists roughly 14,000 clones, over 60% of them singletons. Time point: after neoadjuvant nivolumab, at surgical resection. The specimen comprised PBMCs, sampled after nivolumab (anti-PD-1) treatment. The receptors were sampled from a person aged 35 to 85 with oral cavity squamous cell carcinoma.

This clone was seen a handful of times. DNA of the CDR3: TGTGCCAGCAGCTTTTCGGCCATGTACAAGGGCTCTGGAAACACCATATATTTT. Translation: CASSFSAMYKGSGNTIYF. The chain joins TRBV7-9 to TRBJ1-3; D gene uncertain. The germline CDR1 and CDR2 sequences are SEHNR and FQNEAQ (reference sequence). This CDR3 comprises 18 residues. V lost 3 bases and J lost 0, with 18 bases in between. Drawing the rest from reference TRBV7-9 and TRBJ1-3, the complete variable domain is DTGVSQNPRHKITKRGQNVTFRCDPISEHNRLYWYRQTLGQGPEFLTYFQNEAQLEKSRLLSDRFSAERPKGSFSTLEIQRTEQGDSAMYLCASSFSAMYKGSGNTIYFGEGSWLTVV.

The CDR3 spells CASSGGGGQRTEAFF. For the CDR3, the DNA is TGTGCCAGTAGTGGAGGAGGAGGACAGCGCACTGAAGCTTTCTTT. The chain recombines TRBV19 with TRBJ1-1, with a tentative D call TRBD1 (6 bases). The CDR3 extends over 15 amino acids. Germline V gives CDR1 LNHDA, CDR2 SQIVND (reference sequence). V shed 5 bases and J shed 4 bases, with 17 bases lying between them.

V gene TRBV9 combines with J gene TRBJ2-1, with 11 bases lining up with TRBD2. V trimming: 5 bases; J trimming: 0 bases; junction bases outside the gene matches: 13. CDR1 and CDR2 from the germline V gene are SGDLS and YYNGEE. The CDR3 loop spans 19 amino acids. The chain's CDR3 is CASRGTGASGRSSYNEQFF. The CDR3 bases are TGTGCCAGCAGGGGGACCGGGGCTAGCGGGAGGAGCTCCTACAATGAGCAGTTCTTC.

The count of this clone is one. This rearrangement joins TRBV11-1 to TRBJ2-7; D assignment may be TRBD1 or TRBD2 (6 bases each). CDR1 is SGHAT and CDR2 is FQDESV in the germline V gene (reference sequence). CDR3 length: 15 residues. The V end was cut by 5 bases, the J end by 3 bases, with 17 bases between. The CDR3 bases are TGTGCCAGCAGCCCGGGGGTGGGACACCACTACGAGCAGTACTTC. Translating gives CASSPGVGHHYEQYF.

CDR3 bases: TGTGCCAGCAGTGTAACCTCTGGAAACACCATATATTTT. Its protein is CASSVTSGNTIYF. The genes are TRBV2 and TRBJ1-3; D uncertain. This CDR3 comprises 13 residues. Germline CDR1 reads SNHLY; CDR2 reads FYNNEI. V was shortened by 4 bases and J by 0 bases, with 4 bases between the two germline ends.

The table lists this clone with a few counts. The V call is TRBV5-5, the J call TRBJ2-2; no definite D call. The CDR3 spans 11 residues. CDR1 and CDR2 (germline): SGHKS, YYEKEE (reference sequence). V was cut by 3 bases and J by 7 bases, with 4 bases left in between. The CDR3 is CASSWYGELFF. The DNA for the CDR3 is TGTGCCAGCAGCTGGTACGGGGAGCTGTTTTTT. Using reference TRBV5-5 and TRBJ2-2 for the parts outside the CDR3, the full variable domain is DAGVTQSPTHLIKTRGQQVTLRCSPISGHKSVSWYQQVLGQGPQFIFQYYEKEERGRGNFPDRFSARQFPNYSSELNVNALLLGDSALYLCASSWYGELFFGEGSRLTVL.

This clone was detected only a few times. The V call is TRBV28, the J call TRBJ1-1; 7 nucleotides align to TRBD1. V shed 6 bases, J shed 0 bases, and the junction held 10 bases outside the gene matches. This CDR3 is built from 16 residues. Germline CDR1 and CDR2: MDHEN and SYDVKM. CDR3 amino acids: CASRSVGQVMNTEAFF. CDR3 DNA sequence: TGTGCCAGCAGGAGTGTCGGACAGGTCATGAACACTGAAGCTTTCTTT.

This rearrangement joins TRBV2 to TRBJ2-1, with D possibly being TRBD2 (6 bases). V was shortened by 6 bases and J by 8 bases, with 11 bases between the two germline ends. This CDR3 is built from 12 residues. In germline, CDR1 is SNHLY, CDR2 FYNNEI. This CDR3 reads CASRSAGDEQFF. The CDR3 DNA sequence: TGTGCCAGCAGGTCAGCGGGCGATGAGCAGTTCTTC.

The chain employs TRBV28 and TRBJ2-5, with D hard to call. CDR1 MDHEN and CDR2 SYDVKM come from the germline V gene. This CDR3 has 12 amino acids. Between the trimmed V and J ends, which lost 3 bases and 1 base, there was a span of 3 bases. CDR3 in DNA: TGTGCCAGCAGTTTTATCCAAGAGACCCAGTACTTC. Its translation is CASSFIQETQYF.

This clone was counted a few times. The V gene is TRBV5-1, the J gene TRBJ1-1; D is perhaps TRBD1 (5 bases). The germline V gene encodes CDR1 SGHRS and CDR2 YFSETQ. This CDR3 is built from 12 residues. V dropped 7 bases and J dropped 1 base, with 8 bases sitting between them. The CDR3 nucleotides are TGCGCCAGCCGCCAGGGGAACACTGAAGCTTTCTTT. Amino acids: CASRQGNTEAFF.

This sequence joins TRBV14 and TRBJ2-7; 8 positions agree with TRBD1. The trim removed 0 bases at V and 2 bases at J, leaving 9 bases unmatched. Germline loops: CDR1 SGHDN, CDR2 FVKESK. The CDR3 has 17 amino acids. CDR3 coding DNA: TGTGCCAGCAGCCAAGATAGTAGAGGGACAGGACCCTACGAGCAGTACTTC. Its translation is CASSQDSRGTGPYEQYF.

The chain has TRBV19 and TRBJ2-2; TRBD2 is a possible D gene (6 bases). With 6 bases removed from V and 4 bases from J, the gap between germline ends came to 18 bases. The germline gives CDR1 LNHDA, CDR2 SQIVND (reference sequence). This CDR3 comprises 16 residues. The CDR3 nucleotides read TGTGCCAGTAGACTAACCGGGAGAGCCTCCACCGGGGAGCTGTTTTTT. It encodes CASRLTGRASTGELFF.

This chain connects TRBV5-6 to TRBJ1-5; 9 bases are shared with TRBD1. The germline V gene has CDR1 SGHDT and CDR2 YYEEEE. J lost 6 bases, V lost 4 bases, and 14 bases had no gene match. The CDR3 is made up of 17 amino acids. CDR3 loop: CASSLGGGTGSTQPQHF. CDR3 bases: TGTGCCAGCAGCCTAGGGGGTGGGACAGGGTCTACTCAGCCCCAGCATTTT.

V usage is TRBV28 and J usage is TRBJ1-2; 8 nucleotides match TRBD1. The germline gives CDR1 MDHEN, CDR2 SYDVKM. This CDR3 is built from 13 residues. Trimming took 2 bases from V and 8 from J; bases not matched to a gene: 4. The CDR3 coding sequence is TGTGCCAGCAGTTTACAGGGGGCTTACGGCTACACCTTC. This codes for CASSLQGAYGYTF.

The chain links TRBV7-9 to TRBJ2-7, with D uncertain. The CDR3 covers 13 residues. CDR1 and CDR2 from the germline V gene are SEHNR and FQNEAQ (reference sequence). V was cut by 2 bases and J by 3 bases, with 8 bases left in between. CDR3 sequence reads: CASSLIGSYEQYF. The CDR3 region has the DNA TGTGCCAGCAGCTTAATAGGCAGCTACGAGCAGTACTTC. The full variable domain, completed using reference TRBV7-9 and TRBJ2-7, is DTGVSQNPRHKITKRGQNVTFRCDPISEHNRLYWYRQTLGQGPEFLTYFQNEAQLEKSRLLSDRFSAERPKGSFSTLEIQRTEQGDSAMYLCASSLIGSYEQYFGPGTRLTVT.

The chain uses TRBV9 and TRBJ2-7; TRBD2 matches 9 bases. J was trimmed by 0 bases and V by 2 bases; bases with no gene match: 0. This CDR3 region has 14 residues. The germline V gene has CDR1 SGDLS and CDR2 YYNGEE. CDR3 protein: CASSVSGGSYEQYF. As DNA, the CDR3 is TGTGCCAGCAGCGTTAGCGGGGGCTCCTACGAGCAGTACTTC. The complete variable domain, with remaining parts taken from reference TRBV9 and TRBJ2-7, reads DSGVTQTPKHLITATGQRVTLRCSPRSGDLSVYWYQQSLDQGLQFLIQYYNGEERAKGNILERFSAQQFPDLHSELNLSSLELGDSALYFCASSVSGGSYEQYFGPGTRLTVT.

V gene TRBV7-6 combines with J gene TRBJ2-1, with TRBD1 matching over 9 bases. Germline V lookup: CDR1 SGHVS, CDR2 FNYEAQ. The CDR3 sequence is 16 residues long. The ends lost 5 bases at V and 6 bases at J; junction bases unmatched: 11. CDR3 sequence: CASSPSKGQGSNEQFF. For the CDR3, the DNA is TGTGCCAGCAGCCCCTCAAAAGGACAGGGGTCCAATGAGCAGTTCTTC.

There are a few counts of this clone. The chain carries TRBV6-1 and TRBJ1-5; a possible D gene is TRBD1 (5 bases). The CDR3 is 14 amino acids. Germline assignment: CDR1 MNHNS and CDR2 SASEGT. V was pared by 4 bases and J by 9 bases, with 16 bases between. CDR3 region: CASSVGRAGRPQHF. The CDR3 coding sequence is TGTGCCAGCAGTGTGGGCAGGGCCGGTAGGCCCCAGCATTTT.